The T cell receptor beta chain under discussion was sequenced for a study of T cell responses to AZD1222 COVID-19 vaccine. This CDR3 is built from 15 residues. The ends lost 1 base at V and 5 bases at J; junction bases unmatched: 8. Germline V gives CDR1 LNHNV, CDR2 YYDKDF (reference sequence). Concerning this clone itself: Its target is unknown.

Findings and limits, study-wide: Clonal diversity was possibly underestimated; the donors were predominantly white British and more often female.

TCRdb's table, derived via immunoSEQ multiplex PCR, lists solely in-frame clones and lacks some. The sample gives 120,000 to 150,000 clones, approximately 94% of which show up once; about 1.9% is in the top ten. This clonotype was obtained from an adult in good health. Sequenced here: peripheral blood, sampled on day 0 of AZD1222 vaccination. This chain connects TRBV15 to TRBJ2-7; 7 nucleotides agree with TRBD1. The CDR3: CATSRAQGQNNEQYF. In DNA, the CDR3 is TGTGCCACCAGCAGAGCCCAGGGACAGAACAACGAGCAGTACTTC.